This is a list of T cell receptor beta chains from one sample in a study of immune cell composition in non-small cell lung cancer. Sequenced by immunoSEQ multiplex PCR; TCRdb stores in-frame clones only, minus some. The data show 3,000 to 4,000 clones, roughly 74% seen once. Sample: lung tumor tissue. The receptors stem from a human donor with non-small cell lung cancer. Each CDR3 is given with its conserved first and last residue. D genes are given only for firm matches. Size is omitted from some rows. Given values are once, few, many or a class for expanded clones.

TRBD1	NA	TRBV6-5	TRBJ1-1	TGTGCCGGTCTAAGACAGGGGGACACTGAAGCTTTCTTT	CAGLRQGDTEAFF
NA	few	TRBV9	TRBJ1-2	TGTGCCAGCAGCGTAGGGGTCGAGGGTTTGGGGGGCTACACCTTC	CASSVGVEGLGGYTF
NA	NA	TRBV20-1	TRBJ2-1	TGCAGTGCTAAGGGGAATGAGCAGTTCTTC	CSAKGNEQFF
TRBD2	NA	TRBV19	TRBJ2-7	TGTGCCAGTAGTCAAACTAGCGGGAGTCTAAACGAGCAGTACTTC	CASSQTSGSLNEQYF
NA	NA	TRBV6-5	TRBJ2-7	TGTGCCAGCAGGATAGCGGGACAGGGATCCTACGAGCAGTACTTC	CASRIAGQGSYEQYF
NA	once	TRBV2	TRBJ1-2	TGTGCCAGCAGTGACTCGGGCTATGGCTACACCTTC	CASSDSGYGYTF
NA	NA	TRBV19	TRBJ1-5	TGTGCCAGTAGTATAGTGGGCATCAATCAGCCCCAGCATTTT	CASSIVGINQPQHF
TRBD2	NA	TRBV13	TRBJ2-7	TGTGCCAGCAGCTTGGCGGGAGGGCCTCCGGGTACTTACGAGCAGTACTTC	CASSLAGGPPGTYEQYF
TRBD1	NA	TRBV4-1	TRBJ2-5	TGCGCCAGCAGCCAGGACGGACAGGGTAGTTGGGAAGAGACCCAGTACTTC	CASSQDGQGSWEETQYF
TRBD2	NA	TRBV28	TRBJ2-3	TGTGCCAGCAGTCTTTCAGCGGGATTGGGGTCTAGCACAGATACGCAGTATTTT	CASSLSAGLGSSTDTQYF
TRBD2	once	TRBV7-2	TRBJ2-3	TGTGCCAGCAGCCCCCGGGGAAGCGGGAGTCCAGATACGCAGTATTTT	CASSPRGSGSPDTQYF
NA	once	TRBV4-3	TRBJ2-3	TGCGCCAGCAGCCAAGGCCCGAGGGCTAGCGGCACAGATACGCAGTATTTT	CASSQGPRASGTDTQYF
TRBD1	NA	TRBV7-9	TRBJ2-4	TGTGCCAGCAGCCCACCGGACAGGGGTGCAGAAAACATTCAGTACTTC	CASSPPDRGAENIQYF
NA	NA	TRBV6-6	TRBJ2-7	TGTGCCAGCAGTTACGACAGTTCCTACGAGCAGTACTTC	CASSYDSSYEQYF
NA	large	TRBV19	TRBJ1-1	TGTGCCAGCCGAATTGGGCTAAACACTGAAGCTTTCTTT	CASRIGLNTEAFF
TRBD1	NA	TRBV28	TRBJ2-5	TGTGCCAGCAGCCGGGGACAGAGCCAAGAGACCCAGTACTTC	CASSRGQSQETQYF
NA	NA	TRBV18	TRBJ2-7	TGTGCCAGCTCACGACTGGGTGACAGGAGCTCCTACGAGCAGTACTTC	CASSRLGDRSSYEQYF
NA	NA	TRBV25-1	TRBJ2-7	TGTGCCAGCAGCTCAGACAGCTCCTACGAGCAGTACTTC	CASSSDSSYEQYF
NA	NA	TRBV5-1	TRBJ1-1	TGCGCCAGCAGCTTGGGTTGGGGGGAGAACACTGAAGCTTTCTTT	CASSLGWGENTEAFF
TRBD1	NA	TRBV28	TRBJ1-4	TGTGCCAGCAGTCGTGGACAGGCCCGGGAAAAACTGTTTTTT	CASSRGQAREKLFF
TRBD1	few	TRBV28	TRBJ1-4	TGTGCCAGCAGCAAGGGACAGGGGAGGGAAAAACTGTTTTTT	CASSKGQGREKLFF
NA	few	TRBV18	TRBJ1-3	TGTGCCAGCTCGTGGGACACCTCCTCTGGAAACACCATATATTTT	CASSWDTSSGNTIYF
TRBD2	once	TRBV6-5	TRBJ2-1	TGTGCCAGCAGTTACGGGCGGGAGGCCTACAATGAGCAGTTCTTC	CASSYGREAYNEQFF
TRBD1	NA	TRBV6-6	TRBJ1-2	TGTGCCAGCAGACAGGGGACAGGGATCTATGGCTACACCTTC	CASRQGTGIYGYTF
TRBD1	few	TRBV5-1	TRBJ2-7	TGCGCCAGCAGCGGAACAGGGGGCTCCTACGAGCAGTACTTC	CASSGTGGSYEQYF